The clone carrying this T cell receptor beta chain was seen more than once but under ten times. Its antigen is undetermined. These data originate in a study of cytomegalovirus exposure and HLA in healthy donors. About the research overall: Earlier results showed 90 million to 130 million unique TCR beta sequences derived from roughly 200 million T cells. Study-level results: In vitro data verified three CMV-associated chains as specific for CMV antigens. High sensitivity and specificity were reportedly achieved when the classifier diagnosed cytomegalovirus status. In a later analysis, HLA-associated TCR beta chains were more clonally expanded than equally common others.

Trimming removed 2 bases from V and 3 bases from J, with 16 bases in between. Per the germline V gene, CDR1 is SNHLY and CDR2 is FYNNEI. The CDR3 has 16 residues. Use of 60 Vbeta and 13 Jbeta primers characterized the PCR. Using immunoSEQ multiplex PCR, the repertoire was profiled, and TCRdb retains in-frame clones only, with some absent. The table has under 200,000 clones, about 13% seen once; the top ten hold about 8%. The chain is built from TRBV2 and TRBJ1-1; D is perhaps TRBD1 (6 bases). The material sequenced was PBMCs. This TCR came from a middle-aged man in good health and CMV-seropositive. CDR3 residues: CASSESFGAGDTEAFF. The CDR3 region has the DNA TGTGCCAGCAGTGAAAGCTTCGGGGCAGGGGACACTGAAGCTTTCTTT.